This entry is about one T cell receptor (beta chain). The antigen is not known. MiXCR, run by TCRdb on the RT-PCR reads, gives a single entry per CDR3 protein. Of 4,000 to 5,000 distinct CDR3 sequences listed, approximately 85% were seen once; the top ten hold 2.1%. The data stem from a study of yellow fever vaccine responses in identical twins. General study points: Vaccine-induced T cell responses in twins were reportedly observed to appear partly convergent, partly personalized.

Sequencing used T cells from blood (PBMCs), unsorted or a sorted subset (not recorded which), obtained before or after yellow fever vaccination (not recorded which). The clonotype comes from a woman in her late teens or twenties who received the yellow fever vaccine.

For the CDR3, the DNA is TGCAGCGTTGAAGAGAGAGATAGCGGGGGGGTATTCTACAATGAGCAGTTCTTC. Amino acid sequence: CSVEERDSGGVFYNEQFF. The chain has TRBV29-1 and TRBJ2-1, with 11 positions matching TRBD2. This CDR3 has 18 amino acids. Germline CDR1 is SQVTM and CDR2 is ANQGSEA. Unmatched junction bases numbered 10, after V lost 0 bases and J lost 3 bases.